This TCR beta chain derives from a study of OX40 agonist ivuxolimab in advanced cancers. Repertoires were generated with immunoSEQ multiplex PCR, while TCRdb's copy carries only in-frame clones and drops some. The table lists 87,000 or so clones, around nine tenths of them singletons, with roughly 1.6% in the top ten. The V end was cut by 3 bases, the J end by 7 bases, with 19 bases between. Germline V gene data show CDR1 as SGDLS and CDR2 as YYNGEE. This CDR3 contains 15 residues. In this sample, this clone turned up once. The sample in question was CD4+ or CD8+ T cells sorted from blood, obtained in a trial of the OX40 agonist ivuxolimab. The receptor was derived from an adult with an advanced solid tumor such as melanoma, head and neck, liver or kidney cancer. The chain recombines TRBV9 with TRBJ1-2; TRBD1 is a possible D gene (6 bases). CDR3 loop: CASSATVGRGGGYTF. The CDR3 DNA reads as TGTGCCAGCAGCGCCACCGTTGGGAGGGGGGGTGGCTACACCTTC.